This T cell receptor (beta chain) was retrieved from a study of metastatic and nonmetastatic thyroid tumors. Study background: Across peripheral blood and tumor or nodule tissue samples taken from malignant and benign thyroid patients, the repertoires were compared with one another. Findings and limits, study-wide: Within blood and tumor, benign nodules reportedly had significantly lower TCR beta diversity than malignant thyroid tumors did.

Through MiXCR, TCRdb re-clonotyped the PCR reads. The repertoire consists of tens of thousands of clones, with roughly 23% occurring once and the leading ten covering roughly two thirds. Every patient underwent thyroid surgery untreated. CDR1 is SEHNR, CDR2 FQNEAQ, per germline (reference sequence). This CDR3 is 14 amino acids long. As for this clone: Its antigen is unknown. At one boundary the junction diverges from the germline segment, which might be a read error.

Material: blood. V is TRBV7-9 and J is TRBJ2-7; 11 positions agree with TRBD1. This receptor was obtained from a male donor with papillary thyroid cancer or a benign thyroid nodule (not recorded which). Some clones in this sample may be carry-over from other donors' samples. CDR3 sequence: CDSSSRTGGEEQYF. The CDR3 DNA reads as TGTGACAGCAGCTCGAGGACAGGGGGCGAAGAGCAGTACTTC.